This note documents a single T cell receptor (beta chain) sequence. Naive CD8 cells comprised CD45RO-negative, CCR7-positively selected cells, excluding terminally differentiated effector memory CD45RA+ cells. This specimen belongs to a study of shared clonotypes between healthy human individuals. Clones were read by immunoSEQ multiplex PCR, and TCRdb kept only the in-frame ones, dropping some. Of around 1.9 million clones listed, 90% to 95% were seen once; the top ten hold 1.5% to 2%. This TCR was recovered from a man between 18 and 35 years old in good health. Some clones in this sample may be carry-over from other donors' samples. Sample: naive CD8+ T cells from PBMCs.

The CDR3 protein is CASSFRGLRSYEQYF. In nucleotides, the CDR3 is TGTGCCAGCAGTTTTAGGGGGCTCCGCTCCTACGAGCAGTACTTC. The chain employs TRBV28 and TRBJ2-7; 7 nucleotides match TRBD1. Per germline, CDR1 MDHEN and CDR2 SYDVKM. CDR3 length: 15 amino acids. The J segment lost 0 bases and the V segment lost 3 bases, leaving 5 bases of the junction unmatched. Combining the CDR3 with reference TRBV28 and TRBJ2-7 gives the whole variable domain DVKVTQSSRYLVKRTGEKVFLECVQDMDHENMFWYRQDPGLGLRLIYFSYDVKMKEKGDIPEGYSVSREKKERFSLILESASTNQTSMYLCASSFRGLRSYEQYFGPGTRLTVT.